This T cell receptor (beta chain) derives from a study of T cells in localized non-small cell lung cancer. Study-wide findings and caveats: Tumor trailed uninvolved adjacent lung in T cell clonality, which peaked there.

Concerning this clone: Its target is unknown.

Trimming shortened V by 6 bases and J by 10 bases, and 19 bases separated the two germline ends. This CDR3 is built from 13 residues. Germline values: CDR1 SGHRS, CDR2 YFSETQ. Profiling relied on immunoSEQ multiplex PCR, and the TCRdb table lists in-frame clones only, not all of them. The table shows roughly 48,000 clones, with approximately 80% occurring only once. This sample comprised peripheral blood, obtained before any cancer treatment. The sequence was collected from a man aged 40 to 69 with stage I squamous cell lung carcinoma. The chain has TRBV5-1 and TRBJ1-1, with D maybe TRBD1 (5 bases). CDR3: CASKTTGEGSAFF. CDR3 nucleotides: TGCGCCAGCAAAACAACGGGGGAGGGTTCAGCTTTCTTT.